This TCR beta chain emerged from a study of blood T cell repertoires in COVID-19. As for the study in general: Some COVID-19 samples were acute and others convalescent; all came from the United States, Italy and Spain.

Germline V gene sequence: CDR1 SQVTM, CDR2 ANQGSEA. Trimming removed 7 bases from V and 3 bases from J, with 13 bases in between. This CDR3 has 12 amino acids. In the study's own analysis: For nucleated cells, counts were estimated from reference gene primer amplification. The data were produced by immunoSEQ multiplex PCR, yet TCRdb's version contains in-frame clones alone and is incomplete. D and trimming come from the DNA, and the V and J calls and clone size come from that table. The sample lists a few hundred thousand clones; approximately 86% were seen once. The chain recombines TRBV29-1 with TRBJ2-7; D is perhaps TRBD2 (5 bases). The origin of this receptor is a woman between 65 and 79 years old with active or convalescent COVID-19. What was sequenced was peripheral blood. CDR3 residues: CSATDGLYEQYF. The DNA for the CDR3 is TGCAGCGCTACTGACGGACTCTACGAGCAGTACTTC.